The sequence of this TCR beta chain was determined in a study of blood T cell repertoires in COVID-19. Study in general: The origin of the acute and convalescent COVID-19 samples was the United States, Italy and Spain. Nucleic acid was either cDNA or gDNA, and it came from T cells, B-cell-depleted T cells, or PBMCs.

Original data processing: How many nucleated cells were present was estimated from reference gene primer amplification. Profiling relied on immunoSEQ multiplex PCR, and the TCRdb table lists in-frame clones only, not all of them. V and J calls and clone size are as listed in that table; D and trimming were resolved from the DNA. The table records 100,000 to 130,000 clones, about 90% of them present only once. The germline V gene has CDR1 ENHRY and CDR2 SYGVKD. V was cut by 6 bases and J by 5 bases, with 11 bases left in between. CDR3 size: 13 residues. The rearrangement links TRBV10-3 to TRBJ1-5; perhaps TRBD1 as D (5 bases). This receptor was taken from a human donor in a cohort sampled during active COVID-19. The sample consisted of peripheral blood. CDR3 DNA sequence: TGTGCCATCAGCGGAGACAGTGATCAGCCCCAGCATTTT. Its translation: CAISGDSDQPQHF.